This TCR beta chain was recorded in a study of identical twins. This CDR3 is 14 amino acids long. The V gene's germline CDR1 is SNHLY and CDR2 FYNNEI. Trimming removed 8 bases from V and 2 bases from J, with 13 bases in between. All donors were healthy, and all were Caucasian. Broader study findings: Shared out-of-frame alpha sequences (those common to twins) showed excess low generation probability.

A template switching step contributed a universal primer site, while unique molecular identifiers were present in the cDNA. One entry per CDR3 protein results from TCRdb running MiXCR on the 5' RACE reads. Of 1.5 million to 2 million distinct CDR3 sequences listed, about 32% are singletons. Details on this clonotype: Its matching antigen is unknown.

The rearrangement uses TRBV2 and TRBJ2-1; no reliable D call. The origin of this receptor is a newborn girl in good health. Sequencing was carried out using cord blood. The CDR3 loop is CASSTRKPYNEQFF. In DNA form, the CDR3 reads TGTGCCAGCTCTACGAGGAAGCCCTACAATGAGCAGTTCTTC. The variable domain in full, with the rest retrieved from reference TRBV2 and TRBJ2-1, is EPEVTQTPSHQVTQMGQEVILRCVPISNHLYFYWYRQILGQKVEFLVSFYNNEISEKSEIFDDQFSVERPDGSNFTLKIRSTKLEDSAMYFCASSTRKPYNEQFFGPGTRLTVL.